What follows describes a single T cell receptor (beta chain). This clone was counted once. Its specific antigen is unknown. No much larger clonotype is one base removed from it; base qualities were not supplied. This sample was taken from a study of CD8+ T cells in alopecia areata (dated by TCRdb to 2016 to 2019). Broadly, across the study: In both human patients and the C3H/HeJ mouse model, the study applied high-throughput TCRbeta sequencing to look at T cell clonal expansion in alopecia areata. In humans, TCRbeta sequencing was performed on scalp tissue and on sorted CD4+ and CD8+ peripheral blood T cells from healthy controls and from patients with patchy or totalis/universalis alopecia areata. Scalp clonality was compared among normal scalp (n=4), patchy alopecia areata scalp (n=8), and alopecia totalis/universalis scalp (n=8). The RNA source kit depended on sample type: the PAXgene miRNA kit for fixed scalp, the miRNeasy kit for PBMCs, and the RNeasy kit for mouse skin. TCRbeta CDR3 regions were amplified by immunoSEQ multiplex PCR using 35 Vbeta forward and 13 Jbeta reverse primers. Broad study findings and their caveats: Shared TCR sequences between patients were less evident than in mice, which may be partly attributable to HLA diversity in the patient population. Unlike mouse skin, where gammadelta T cells dominate, normal human skin contains resident alphabeta T cells that get sequenced too, which complicates analysis of the scalp TCR repertoire. Higher clonality and more expanded CD8+ clones were observed in lesional scalp than in normal scalp, particularly in alopecia totalis/universalis, a finding suggestive of antigenic drive.

PBMCs were isolated by density centrifugation and stained for CD3, CD4 and CD8, and CD4+ and CD8+ T cells were sorted on a FACSAria. Scalp biopsies and blood samples were provided by unaffected controls. Library preparation employed the immunoSEQ multiplex PCR assay. RNA was extracted from all samples and reverse transcribed into cDNA as template for TCR sequencing. First-strand cDNA was synthesized using SuperScript III with a 2:1 mix of oligo-dT and random hexamers. A synthetic immune receptor repertoire was used to assess amplification bias, and residual bias was removed computationally. The study's own analysis went as follows. Raw reads were preprocessed to remove errors, and CDR3 was defined according to IMGT conventions as the region from the conserved cysteine to phenylalanine. Clonality was calculated as 1 minus Shannon entropy normalized by log2 of the number of productive unique TCRs. Whether scalp clones were CD4 or CD8 was inferred by matching scalp TCRbeta sequences against CD4 and CD8 repertoires sorted from blood. TCRdb holds this immuneACCESS table with in-frame rearrangements only. Some clones are missing; in checked studies, unresolved V genes explain under half, and the rest has no known cause. D and trimming come from the DNA, and the V and J calls and clone size come from that table. The sample table lists over 150,000 clones, approximately 60% of them with a count of one. Approximately 4.9% of the sample is taken by the ten largest.

The TCR sequence derives from a human donor in good health. Material for sequencing was CD8+ T cells sorted from blood.

For the CDR3, the sequence is CASSHGPTGNYGYTF. The nucleotide sequence reads TGTGCCAGCAGCCACGGTCCGACAGGGAATTATGGCTACACCTTC. The rearrangement joined TRBV6-6 to TRBJ1-2, with 7 junctional bases fitting TRBD1. The CDR3 has 15 amino acids, counting the end cysteine and phenylalanine. The DNA shown is the 45-base CDR3, in frame from base 1. According to the germline V gene (reference sequence), CDR1 reads MNHNY and CDR2 reads SVGAGI. Trimming leaves V shorter by 6 bases and J shorter by 5 bases, with the junction holding 12 bases beyond the gene matches.